Presented here are 8 T cell receptor beta chains from one specimen sequenced in a study of T cells in Graves' hyperthyroidism and ophthalmopathy. Template material for amplifying TCR beta CDR3 regions consisted of RNA transcripts. In the first-round RT-PCR of the TCR CDR3, the HTBI primer set was used. TCRdb re-called the multiplex PCR reads through MiXCR, storing one row per CDR3 protein. In the table there are around 690,000 distinct CDR3 sequences, roughly a sixth of which are singletons. Sequences were obtained from blood. Receptor source: a man aged 50-59 years with Graves' hyperthyroidism.

This clonotype was seen a handful of times. The genes are TRBV20-1 and TRBJ1-5; D gene unclear. Germline assignment: CDR1 DFQATT and CDR2 SNEGSKA (reference sequence). V was trimmed by 0 bases and J by 5 bases, leaving 14 bases between them. This CDR3 has 15 amino acids. CDR3: CSAREIATPDQPQHF. CDR3 nucleotides: TGCAGTGCTAGAGAGATCGCAACGCCGGATCAGCCCCAGCATTTT.

In this sample, this clonotype turned up many times. V is TRBV30 and J is TRBJ2-7; D ambiguous. Trimming shortened V by 0 bases and J by 6 bases, and 9 bases separated the two germline ends. Per germline, CDR1 GTSNPN and CDR2 SVGIG (reference sequence). This CDR3 contains 12 residues. CDR3: CAWSVGPLEQYF. CDR3 DNA: TGTGCCTGGAGTGTAGGGCCGCTCGAGCAGTACTTC.

This clonotype has a handful of counts. This chain's CDR3 is CASTWRGASTDTQYF. CDR3 DNA sequence: TGTGCCAGCACCTGGCGGGGGGCTAGCACAGATACGCAGTATTTT. The chain has TRBV6-1 and TRBJ2-3, with 8 bases identical to TRBD2. Germline V lookup: CDR1 MNHNS, CDR2 SASEGT. The CDR3 runs to 15 residues. Trimming took 7 bases from V and 0 from J; bases not matched to a gene: 6.

There are many counts of this clonotype. The chain links TRBV27 to TRBJ2-7, with 15 bases aligning to TRBD2. There are 14 residues in the CDR3. V trimming: 6 bases; J trimming: 5 bases; junction bases outside the gene matches: 2. Germline loops: CDR1 MNHEY, CDR2 SMNVEV (reference sequence). The CDR3, as DNA: TGTGCCAGCAGGCGGACTAGCGGGAGGGACGAGCAGTACTTC. Translation: CASRRTSGRDEQYF.

At least ten counts were recorded for this clonotype. The chain links TRBV28 to TRBJ1-6; unclear D gene. The germline V gene encodes CDR1 MDHEN and CDR2 SYDVKM. This CDR3 has 13 residues. Trimming removed 5 bases at V and 10 bases at J, with 12 bases between. The CDR3 loop reads CASSPQHRSPLHF. The CDR3 DNA reads as TGTGCCAGCAGTCCCCAACATCGCTCACCCCTCCACTTT.

This clonotype was picked up many times. The chain couples TRBV28 to TRBJ2-1; D may be TRBD2 (5 bases). V was shortened by 3 bases and J by 6 bases, with 12 bases between the two germline ends. CDR3 length: 14 residues. The germline CDR1 and CDR2 sequences are MDHEN and SYDVKM. The CDR3 is CASSFRGWFNEQFF. The CDR3 region has the DNA TGTGCCAGCAGTTTCCGGGGATGGTTCAATGAGCAGTTCTTC.

This clonotype was counted at least ten times. The chain carries TRBV30 and TRBJ1-1; 8 bases fit TRBD1. The V and J ends lost 3 bases and 3 bases, in that order; junction bases with no gene match: 9. Germline-derived CDR1 and CDR2 are GTSNPN and SVGIG (reference sequence). The CDR3 has 15 amino acids. DNA of the CDR3: TGTGCCTGGAGGAGGACAGGGCTTCTAGACACTGAAGCTTTCTTT. Its protein is CAWRRTGLLDTEAFF.

The J gene is TRBJ2-3, the V gene TRBV3-1; D not certain. In germline, CDR1 is LGHDT, CDR2 YNNKEL (reference sequence). Trimming took off 2 bases at V and 0 bases at J, with 9 bases between the two ends. There are 15 residues in the CDR3. The CDR3 DNA sequence: TGTGCCAGCAGCCAAATTTCCACTAGCACAGATACGCAGTATTTT. Amino acids: CASSQISTSTDTQYF.